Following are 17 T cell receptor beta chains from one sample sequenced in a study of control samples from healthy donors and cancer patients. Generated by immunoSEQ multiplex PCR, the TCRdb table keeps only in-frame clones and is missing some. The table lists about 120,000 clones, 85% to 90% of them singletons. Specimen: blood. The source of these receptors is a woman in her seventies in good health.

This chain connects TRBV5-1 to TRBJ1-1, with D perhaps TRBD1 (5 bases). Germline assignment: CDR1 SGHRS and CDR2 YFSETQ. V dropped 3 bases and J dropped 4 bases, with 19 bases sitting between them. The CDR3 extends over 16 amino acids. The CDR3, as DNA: TGCGCCAGCAGCTCGACTCCGGGAGCCGGGGGCACTGAAGCTTTCTTT. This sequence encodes CASSSTPGAGGTEAFF.

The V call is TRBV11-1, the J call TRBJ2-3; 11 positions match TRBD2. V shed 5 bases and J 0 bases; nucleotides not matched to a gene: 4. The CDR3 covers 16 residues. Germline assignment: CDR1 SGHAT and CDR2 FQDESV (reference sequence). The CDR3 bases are TGTGCCAGCAGCAATAGCGGGGGGGGTAGCACAGATACGCAGTATTTT. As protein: CASSNSGGGSTDTQYF. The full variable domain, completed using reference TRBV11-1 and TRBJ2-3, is EAEVAQSPRYKITEKSQAVAFWCDPISGHATLYWYRQILGQGPELLVQFQDESVVDDSQLPKDRFSAERLKGVDSTLKIQPAELGDSAMYLCASSNSGGGSTDTQYFGPGTRLTVL.

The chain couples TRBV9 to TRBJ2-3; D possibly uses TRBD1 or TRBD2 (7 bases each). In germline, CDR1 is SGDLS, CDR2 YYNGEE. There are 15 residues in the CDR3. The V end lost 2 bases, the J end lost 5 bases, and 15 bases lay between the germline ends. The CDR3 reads CASSVGTVAGDTQYF. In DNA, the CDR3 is TGTGCCAGCAGCGTGGGGACAGTAGCGGGAGATACGCAGTATTTT.

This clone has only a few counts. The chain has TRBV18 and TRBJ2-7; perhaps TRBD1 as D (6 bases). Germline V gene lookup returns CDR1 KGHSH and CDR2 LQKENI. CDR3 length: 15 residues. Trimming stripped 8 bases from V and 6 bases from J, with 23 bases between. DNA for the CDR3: TGTGCCAGCACCCAGCCGGGACAAGCTCCCTCCGAGCAGTACTTC. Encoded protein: CASTQPGQAPSEQYF.

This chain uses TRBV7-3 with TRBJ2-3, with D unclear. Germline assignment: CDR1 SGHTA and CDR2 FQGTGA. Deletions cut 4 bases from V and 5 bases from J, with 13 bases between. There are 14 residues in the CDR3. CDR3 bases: TGTGCCAGCAGCTCAACCATAGGCGGAGATACGCAGTATTTT. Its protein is CASSSTIGGDTQYF.

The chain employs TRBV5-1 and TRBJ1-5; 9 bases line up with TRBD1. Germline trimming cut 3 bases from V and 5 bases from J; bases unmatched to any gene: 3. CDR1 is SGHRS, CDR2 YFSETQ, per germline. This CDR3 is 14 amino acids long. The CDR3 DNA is TGCGCCAGCAGCTGGGGACAGGGTGATCAGCCCCAGCATTTT. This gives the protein CASSWGQGDQPQHF. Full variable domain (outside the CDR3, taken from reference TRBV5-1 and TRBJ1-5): KAGVTQTPRYLIKTRGQQVTLSCSPISGHRSVSWYQQTPGQGLQFLFEYFSETQRNKGNFPGRFSGRQFSNSRSEMNVSTLELGDSALYLCASSWGQGDQPQHFGDGTRLSIL.

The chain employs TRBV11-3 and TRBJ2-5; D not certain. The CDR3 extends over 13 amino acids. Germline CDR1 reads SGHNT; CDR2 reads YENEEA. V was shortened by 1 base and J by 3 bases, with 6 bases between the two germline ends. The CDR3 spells CASSLVQEETQYF. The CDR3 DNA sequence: TGTGCCAGCAGCTTAGTCCAAGAAGAGACCCAGTACTTC.

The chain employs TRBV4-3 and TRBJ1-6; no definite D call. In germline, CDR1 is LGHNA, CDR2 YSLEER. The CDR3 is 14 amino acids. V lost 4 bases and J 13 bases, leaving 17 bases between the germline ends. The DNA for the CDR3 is TGCGCCAGCAGCCCGGACCCCATCCGCGCCCCCCTCCACTTT. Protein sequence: CASSPDPIRAPLHF.

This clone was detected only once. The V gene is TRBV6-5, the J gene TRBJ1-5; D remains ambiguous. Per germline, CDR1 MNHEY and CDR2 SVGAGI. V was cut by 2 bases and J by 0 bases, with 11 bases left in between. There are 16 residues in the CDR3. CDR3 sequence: CASSYGPPYSNQPQHF. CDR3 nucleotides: TGTGCCAGCAGTTACGGGCCACCATATAGCAATCAGCCCCAGCATTTT.

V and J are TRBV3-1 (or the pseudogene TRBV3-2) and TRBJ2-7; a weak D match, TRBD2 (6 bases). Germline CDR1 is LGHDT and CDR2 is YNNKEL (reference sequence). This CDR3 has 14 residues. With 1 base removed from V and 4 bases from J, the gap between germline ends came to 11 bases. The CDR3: CASSQGAGRYEQYF. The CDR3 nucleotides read TGTGCCAGCAGCCAAGGGGCAGGGAGGTACGAGCAGTACTTC.

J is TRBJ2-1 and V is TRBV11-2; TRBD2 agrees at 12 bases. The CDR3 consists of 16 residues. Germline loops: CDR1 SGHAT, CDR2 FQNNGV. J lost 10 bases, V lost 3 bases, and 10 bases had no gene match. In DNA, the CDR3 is TGTGCCAGCAGCTTGACTAGCGGGGGCTCCTCGGGGGAGCAGTTCTTC. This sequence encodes CASSLTSGGSSGEQFF.

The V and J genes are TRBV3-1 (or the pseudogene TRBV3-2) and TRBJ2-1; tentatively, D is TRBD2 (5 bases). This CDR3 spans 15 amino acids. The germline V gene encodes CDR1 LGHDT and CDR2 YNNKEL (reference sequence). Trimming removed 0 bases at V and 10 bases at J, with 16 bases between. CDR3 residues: CASSQDSGPREEQFF. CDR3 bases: TGTGCCAGCAGCCAAGATTCCGGGCCTCGGGAAGAGCAGTTCTTC.

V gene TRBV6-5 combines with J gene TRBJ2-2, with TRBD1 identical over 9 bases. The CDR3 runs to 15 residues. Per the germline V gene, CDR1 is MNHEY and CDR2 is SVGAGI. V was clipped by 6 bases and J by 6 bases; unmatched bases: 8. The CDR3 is CASSRPGTGPGELFF. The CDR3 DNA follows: TGTGCCAGCAGCCGTCCCGGGACAGGGCCCGGGGAGCTGTTTTTT.

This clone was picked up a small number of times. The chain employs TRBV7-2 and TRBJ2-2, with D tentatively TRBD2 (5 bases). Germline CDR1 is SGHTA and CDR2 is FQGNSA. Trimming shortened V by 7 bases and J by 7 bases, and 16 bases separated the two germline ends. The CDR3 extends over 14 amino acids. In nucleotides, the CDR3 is TGTGCCAGCACCCTGAAAAGGAGCGGCGGGGAGCTGTTTTTT. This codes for CASTLKRSGGELFF.

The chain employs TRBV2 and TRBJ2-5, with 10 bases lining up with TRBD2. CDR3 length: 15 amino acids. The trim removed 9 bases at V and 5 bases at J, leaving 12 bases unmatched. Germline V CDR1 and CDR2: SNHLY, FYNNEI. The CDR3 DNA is TGTGCCAGGACTAGCGGGTCCCCTTGGGGGGAGACCCAGTACTTC. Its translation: CARTSGSPWGETQYF. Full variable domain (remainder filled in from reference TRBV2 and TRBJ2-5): EPEVTQTPSHQVTQMGQEVILRCVPISNHLYFYWYRQILGQKVEFLVSFYNNEISEKSEIFDDQFSVERPDGSNFTLKIRSTKLEDSAMYFCARTSGSPWGETQYFGPGTRLLVL.

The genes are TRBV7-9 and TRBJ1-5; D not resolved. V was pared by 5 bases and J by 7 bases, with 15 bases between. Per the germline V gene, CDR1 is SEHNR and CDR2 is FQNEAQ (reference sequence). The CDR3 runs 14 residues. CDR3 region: CASSISPGLQPQHF. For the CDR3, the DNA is TGTGCCAGCAGCATAAGCCCGGGTTTGCAGCCCCAGCATTTT.

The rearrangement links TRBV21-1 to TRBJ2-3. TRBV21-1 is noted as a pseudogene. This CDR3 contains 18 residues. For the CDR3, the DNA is TGTGCCAGCACCTCCTGGGGAGGACTGGCCCGGGGGCGGGGTACGCAGTATTTT. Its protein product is CASTSWGGLARGRGTQYF.